The next 14 T cell receptor beta chains were all read from a single sample in a study of OX40 agonist ivuxolimab in advanced cancers. Produced via immunoSEQ multiplex PCR; TCRdb's table is partial and in-frame only. The table records roughly 24,000 clones, approximately 75% of them present only once. Here the sequenced sample was CD4+ or CD8+ T cells sorted from blood, taken in a trial of the OX40 agonist ivuxolimab. The receptors stem from an adult with an advanced solid tumor such as melanoma, head and neck, liver or kidney cancer.

The chain recombines TRBV27 with TRBJ2-7; the D gene could be TRBD1 or TRBD2 (5 bases each). Trimming took 5 bases from V and 3 from J, leaving 17 bases between them. This CDR3 region has 15 residues. Germline CDR1 is MNHEY and CDR2 is SMNVEV (reference sequence). The chain's CDR3 is CASSGAGPSYYEQYF. For the CDR3, the DNA is TGTGCCAGCAGTGGGGCGGGCCCATCCTACTACGAGCAGTACTTC.

The chain is built from TRBV18 and TRBJ1-5, with 10 positions matching TRBD1. The CDR3 totals 13 residues. From germline, CDR1 is KGHSH and CDR2 LQKENI. After removal of 6 bases from V and 6 bases from J, the junction contained 2 bases not matched to a gene. The CDR3 coding sequence is TGTGCCAGCTCGACAGGGGGCGGTCAGCCCCAGCATTTT. Amino acids: CASSTGGGQPQHF.

The chain couples TRBV12-5 to TRBJ2-3; D unclear. CDR3 length: 13 residues. V gave up 6 bases and J gave up 3 bases, with 10 bases separating them. Germline CDR1 reads LGHNT; CDR2 reads FRNRAP. The CDR3 region has the DNA TGTGCTAGTGGAGAGGACGGGACAGATACGCAGTATTTT. Translated, it gives CASGEDGTDTQYF. The whole variable domain, remainder taken from reference TRBV12-5 and TRBJ2-3, is DARVTQTPRHKVTEMGQEVTMRCQPILGHNTVFWYRQTMMQGLELLAYFRNRAPLDDSGMPKDRFSAEMPDATLATLKIQPSEPRDSAVYFCASGEDGTDTQYFGPGTRLTVL.

The chain recombines TRBV16 with TRBJ1-1; TRBD1 agrees at 9 bases. V was pared by 7 bases and J by 0 bases, with 6 bases of the junction left unmatched. This CDR3 has 15 residues. Germline V lookup: CDR1 KGHSY, CDR2 FQNENV. CDR3 loop: CASNHRGRMNTEAFF. In nucleotides, the CDR3 is TGTGCCAGCAACCACAGGGGGCGAATGAACACTGAAGCTTTCTTT.

This clone was observed a few times. The chain is built from TRBV4-1 and TRBJ2-7; 7 nucleotides agree with TRBD1. The CDR3 totals 13 residues. With 3 bases clipped from V and 3 bases from J, the junction kept 2 bases outside the gene matches. In germline, CDR1 is MGHRA, CDR2 YSYEKL. CDR3 residues: CASSQGQNYEQYF. The CDR3 DNA reads TGCGCCAGCAGCCAGGGACAGAACTACGAGCAGTACTTC.

This sequence joins TRBV15 and TRBJ2-3; D gene ambiguous. Germline V gene lookup returns CDR1 LNHNV and CDR2 YYDKDF (reference sequence). Deletions cut 4 bases from V and 5 bases from J, with 10 bases between. The CDR3 is 13 amino acids. CDR3 bases: TGTGCCACCAGCATGAGAGTGGGAGATACGCAGTATTTT. Residues: CATSMRVGDTQYF.

CDR3 sequence (DNA): TGTGCCAGCAGTTTGGGGGGGACAGGGGGCGCCGGGGAGCTGTTTTTT. Protein: CASSLGGTGGAGELFF. V and J are TRBV27 and TRBJ2-2; 12 positions match TRBD1. CDR3 length: 16 amino acids. The V gene end was trimmed by 3 bases and the J gene end by 6 bases; junction bases not matched to a gene: 5. Germline CDR1 reads MNHEY; CDR2 reads SMNVEV (reference sequence).

This sequence joins TRBV6-5 and TRBJ2-1; D uncertain. There are 16 residues in the CDR3. Between the trimmed V and J ends, which lost 0 bases and 0 bases, there was a span of 9 bases. The V gene's germline CDR1 is MNHEY and CDR2 SVGAGI. In nucleotides, the CDR3 is TGTGCCAGCAGTTACTCGACTCAGAGCTCCTACAATGAGCAGTTCTTC. Its protein is CASSYSTQSSYNEQFF.

This clone appeared a single time. The V call is TRBV2, the J call TRBJ2-3; D uncertain. CDR1 is SNHLY and CDR2 is FYNNEI in the germline V gene. The ends were cut back, 7 bases at V and 3 bases at J, with 17 bases in the middle. The CDR3 covers 15 residues. This CDR3 is CASMWVASPTDTQYF. The CDR3 DNA follows: TGTGCCAGCATGTGGGTGGCTTCCCCAACAGATACGCAGTATTTT.

This clone was found once. The chain is built from TRBV5-4 and TRBJ1-2, with D possibly being TRBD1 (6 bases). The CDR3 spans 14 residues. Germline V gene sequence: CDR1 SGHNT, CDR2 YYREEE (reference sequence). Trimming took off 0 bases at V and 4 bases at J, with 10 bases between the two ends. CDR3 residues: CASSLGWGAYGYTF. The CDR3 nucleotides are TGTGCCAGCAGCTTGGGTTGGGGGGCCTATGGCTACACCTTC. The variable domain in full, completed from reference TRBV5-4 and TRBJ1-2, reads ETGVTQSPTHLIKTRGQQVTLRCSSQSGHNTVSWYQQALGQGPQFIFQYYREEENGRGNFPPRFSGLQFPNYSSELNVNALELDDSALYLCASSLGWGAYGYTFGSGTRLTVV.

The chain couples TRBV18 to TRBJ1-1; D might be TRBD1 (6 bases). This CDR3 comprises 11 residues. CDR1 is KGHSH and CDR2 is LQKENI in the germline V gene. The ends were cut back, 4 bases at V and 11 bases at J, with 11 bases in the middle. The CDR3 sequence: CASSQGVEAFF. DNA for the CDR3: TGTGCCAGCTCACAGGGGGTTGAGGCTTTCTTT.

The chain employs TRBV27 and TRBJ2-1; 14 nucleotides line up with TRBD2. CDR3 length: 15 residues. Per germline, CDR1 MNHEY and CDR2 SMNVEV (reference sequence). Losses at the gene ends were 5 bases for V and 8 bases for J; bases not matched to a gene: 5. CDR3 coding DNA: TGTGCCAGCAGTCCGGGACTAGCGGGAGACGATGAGCAGTTCTTC. It translates to CASSPGLAGDDEQFF.

The rearrangement uses TRBV27 and TRBJ1-1; D unresolved. CDR3 length: 15 residues. From germline, CDR1 is MNHEY and CDR2 SMNVEV (reference sequence). Trimming pared 2 bases from V and 0 bases from J, leaving 10 bases between. CDR3 protein: CASSLIDKLNTEAFF. The CDR3 coding sequence is TGTGCCAGCAGTTTAATTGACAAACTGAACACTGAAGCTTTCTTT.

The chain has TRBV27 and TRBJ1-2, with D perhaps TRBD1 (5 bases). In germline, CDR1 is MNHEY, CDR2 SMNVEV (reference sequence). Trimming removed 3 bases from V and 1 base from J, with 18 bases in between. The CDR3 covers 17 residues. In DNA form, the CDR3 reads TGTGCCAGCAGTTTTACAGGAGCCCGTTTTCTTAACTATGGCTACACCTTC. It encodes CASSFTGARFLNYGYTF.